Listed here are 27 T cell receptor beta chains from one sample, sequenced in a study of neurological immune-mediated disorders. Via MiXCR, TCRdb re-called the 5' RACE reads, giving one row per CDR3 protein. Among some 60,000 distinct CDR3 sequences listed, about 10% were seen once. Time point of the sample: longitudinal time-point 1 (baseline). Sequenced material: PBMCs. The receptors were sampled from a male donor with HTLV-1-associated myelopathy (HAM/TSP).

This clonotype has ten or more counts. The chain uses TRBV20-1 and TRBJ1-5; the match to TRBD1 covers 8 bases. The CDR3 is 15 amino acids. Germline CDR1 is DFQATT and CDR2 is SNEGSKA (reference sequence). Trimming removed 4 bases from V and 0 bases from J; junction bases left unmatched: 5. The chain's CDR3 is CSATVGTGSNQPQHF. As DNA, the CDR3 is TGCAGTGCTACTGTAGGGACAGGTAGCAATCAGCCCCAGCATTTT.

This clonotype was seen many times. V gene TRBV7-2 combines with J gene TRBJ2-1, with a weak D call TRBD1 (5 bases). CDR3 length: 15 residues. V was clipped by 4 bases and J by 1 base, with 11 bases between them. Germline CDR1 and CDR2: SGHTA and FQGNSA. The CDR3 protein is CASSYGAESYNEQFF. CDR3 DNA: TGTGCCAGCAGCTATGGGGCTGAGTCCTACAATGAGCAGTTCTTC.

This clonotype was picked up many times. V usage is TRBV28 and J usage is TRBJ2-3; D might be TRBD2 (6 bases). This CDR3 region has 15 residues. Germline lookup yields CDR1 MDHEN and CDR2 SYDVKM. V shed 6 bases and J shed 3 bases, with 16 bases lying between them. The CDR3 here is CASRPPASETDTQYF. CDR3 DNA: TGTGCCAGCAGGCCACCGGCTAGCGAGACAGATACGCAGTATTTT.

This clonotype was seen at least ten times. J is TRBJ2-5 and V is TRBV6-5, with 8 bases matching TRBD2. The CDR3 has 16 amino acids. Germline V gene data show CDR1 as MNHEY and CDR2 as SVGAGI. J gave up 7 bases and V 2 bases, and 12 bases lay outside the gene matches. This CDR3 reads CASSYATSGRIGTQYF. The DNA for the CDR3 is TGTGCCAGCAGTTACGCAACTAGCGGTAGGATCGGGACCCAGTACTTC.

Many counts were recorded for this clonotype. The CDR3 region is CASSEAFNYGYTF. The CDR3 nucleotides read TGTGCCAGCAGTGAAGCCTTTAACTATGGCTACACCTTC. The gene calls are TRBV6-1 and TRBJ1-2; D is unresolved. The CDR3 runs 13 residues. Germline V CDR1 and CDR2: MNHNS, SASEGT. V was clipped by 0 bases and J by 1 base, with 3 bases between them.

This clonotype has ten or more counts. The chain employs TRBV20-1 and TRBJ2-7; D might be TRBD1 (5 bases). CDR3 length: 16 residues. Deletions cut 0 bases from V and 0 bases from J, with 15 bases between. Looked up from germline, CDR1 is DFQATT and CDR2 is SNEGSKA (reference sequence). CDR3 loop: CSARDWSDSLSYEQYF. The CDR3 DNA reads as TGCAGTGCTAGAGATTGGAGCGACAGCCTCTCCTACGAGCAGTACTTC.

This clonotype was seen repeatedly, ten times or more. The CDR3 bases are TGTGCCAGCAGCCCAGTCAGCTACGAGCAGTACTTC. Translated: CASSPVSYEQYF. The chain carries TRBV2 and TRBJ2-7; D gene uncertain. V was clipped by 6 bases and J by 3 bases, with 9 bases between them. The CDR3 runs to 12 residues. The germline gives CDR1 SNHLY, CDR2 FYNNEI. The full variable domain, its missing parts supplied by reference TRBV2 and TRBJ2-7, is EPEVTQTPSHQVTQMGQEVILRCVPISNHLYFYWYRQILGQKVEFLVSFYNNEISEKSEIFDDQFSVERPDGSNFTLKIRSTKLEDSAMYFCASSPVSYEQYFGPGTRLTVT.

This clonotype has a count of ten or more. The chain has TRBV5-1 and TRBJ1-1; D is ambiguous. Trimming shortened V by 1 base and J by 2 bases, and 6 bases separated the two germline ends. CDR1 is SGHRS, CDR2 YFSETQ, per germline. CDR3 size: 13 residues. CDR3 amino acids: CASSLNSNTEAFF. The CDR3, as DNA: TGCGCCAGCAGCTTGAACAGCAACACTGAAGCTTTCTTT. The whole variable domain, remainder taken from reference TRBV5-1 and TRBJ1-1, is KAGVTQTPRYLIKTRGQQVTLSCSPISGHRSVSWYQQTPGQGLQFLFEYFSETQRNKGNFPGRFSGRQFSNSRSEMNVSTLELGDSALYLCASSLNSNTEAFFGQGTRLTVV.

In its sample, this clonotype was seen many times. The chain couples TRBV5-1 to TRBJ2-7; 9 nucleotides line up with TRBD1. The V gene end was trimmed by 4 bases and the J gene end by 5 bases; junction bases not matched to a gene: 7. CDR3 size: 14 residues. Germline lookup yields CDR1 SGHRS and CDR2 YFSETQ. The CDR3 DNA sequence: TGCGCCAGCAGCGGTGGGACAGGGCACGACGAGCAGTACTTC. It codes for CASSGGTGHDEQYF.

The V and J genes are TRBV4-1 and TRBJ1-1; perhaps TRBD1 as D (6 bases). CDR1 is MGHRA, CDR2 YSYEKL, per germline. Trimming removed 4 bases at V and 4 bases at J, with 16 bases between. This CDR3 spans 15 amino acids. Here the CDR3 DNA reads TGCGCCAGCAGCCGTGGTTCGGGGGCGGTCACTGAAGCTTTCTTT. It translates to CASSRGSGAVTEAFF.

This clonotype was recorded at least ten times. The CDR3 spells CAWSDMGVALETQYF. DNA for the CDR3: TGTGCCTGGAGTGATATGGGGGTAGCTTTGGAGACCCAGTACTTC. The gene calls are TRBV30 and TRBJ2-5; tentatively, D is TRBD1 or TRBD2 (5 bases each). Trimming pared 1 base from V and 5 bases from J, leaving 17 bases between. CDR1 and CDR2 from the germline V gene are GTSNPN and SVGIG (reference sequence). There are 15 residues in the CDR3.

This clonotype was seen at least ten times. V gene TRBV20-1 combines with J gene TRBJ2-5, with D uncertain. Trimming cost V 1 base and J 7 bases, with 13 bases left between them. Germline CDR1 reads DFQATT; CDR2 reads SNEGSKA (reference sequence). The CDR3 runs 13 residues. The CDR3 here is CSARVGFTGTQYF. The CDR3 region has the DNA TGCAGTGCTAGAGTGGGTTTCACGGGGACCCAGTACTTC.

This clonotype was found many times. J is TRBJ2-2 and V is TRBV5-1; 7 positions match TRBD1. The germline V gene has CDR1 SGHRS and CDR2 YFSETQ. V lost 6 bases and J lost 0; bases outside the gene matches: 5. The CDR3 consists of 15 residues. For the CDR3, the DNA is TGCGCCAGCAAGATTCAGGGGGCGAACACCGGGGAGCTGTTTTTT. It specifies CASKIQGANTGELFF.

This clonotype appeared many times. A junction boundary mismatches the germline segment, possibly from a read error. J is TRBJ1-2 and V is TRBV20-1; no reliable D call. CDR3 length: 11 amino acids. The germline CDR1 and CDR2 sequences are DFQATT and SNEGSKA (reference sequence). The CDR3 is CSARDGYGYTF. The CDR3 nucleotides are TGCAGTGCTCGAGACGGCTATGGCTACACCTTC.

This clonotype was counted many times. CDR3 DNA sequence: TGCAGTGCTAGACGGGACAACTCAGTTTCACCCCTCCACTTT. Protein sequence: CSARRDNSVSPLHF. The chain joins TRBV20-1 to TRBJ1-6; tentatively, D is TRBD1 (6 bases). The germline V and J ends were trimmed by 2 bases and 9 bases, with 14 bases remaining between them. The CDR3 is made up of 14 amino acids. Germline V gene lookup returns CDR1 DFQATT and CDR2 SNEGSKA (reference sequence).

In its sample, this clonotype was seen a few times. This rearrangement joins TRBV7-2 to TRBJ2-7, with D possibly being TRBD1 (5 bases). The germline V and J ends were trimmed by 2 bases and 5 bases, with 16 bases remaining between them. Germline loops: CDR1 SGHTA, CDR2 FQGNSA. The CDR3 loop spans 15 amino acids. The CDR3 reads CASSLRWGRSDEQYF. The CDR3 DNA sequence: TGTGCCAGCAGCTTACGATGGGGCAGGTCGGACGAGCAGTACTTC.

The sample holds many counts of this clonotype. The chain couples TRBV12-3 or TRBV12-4 to TRBJ1-5, with 8 bases identical to TRBD1. After removal of 5 bases from V and 2 bases from J, the junction contained 8 bases not matched to a gene. The CDR3 has 16 amino acids. CDR3 DNA: TGTGCCAGCAGTCCCGACAGGGGTGAGGGCAATCAGCCCCAGCATTTT. Translation: CASSPDRGEGNQPQHF.

The sample holds many counts of this clonotype. One end of the junction fails to match germline, which may point to a read error. The chain employs TRBV5-1 and TRBJ1-6, with 8 positions matching TRBD1. Germline V lookup: CDR1 SGHRS, CDR2 YFSETQ. The CDR3 is 16 residues long. The DNA of the CDR3 is TGCGCCAGCAGCTTGCAGGGGGCCTCCGATAATTCACCCCTCCACTTT. It encodes CASSLQGASDNSPLHF.

Many counts were recorded for this clonotype. The rearrangement links TRBV28 to TRBJ1-1; 9 bases are a match to TRBD1. Germline V lookup: CDR1 MDHEN, CDR2 SYDVKM. The J segment lost 2 bases and the V segment lost 5 bases, leaving 9 bases of the junction unmatched. CDR3 size: 16 residues. CDR3 in amino acids: CASSMLPGQGNTEAFF. The DNA of the CDR3 is TGTGCCAGCAGTATGTTACCGGGACAGGGTAACACTGAAGCTTTCTTT.

This clonotype was counted many times. The genes are TRBV7-2 and TRBJ1-2, with D tentatively TRBD1 (5 bases). The V end was cut by 4 bases, the J end by 8 bases, with 17 bases between. The germline V gene has CDR1 SGHTA and CDR2 FQGNSA. This CDR3 is built from 14 residues. The DNA for the CDR3 is TGTGCCAGCAGCTCCGTTGGGGGGATAGGAGGCTACACCTTC. Its translation is CASSSVGGIGGYTF.

This clonotype was counted at least ten times. This CDR3 reads CASSLGTSHYGYTF. CDR3 in DNA: TGCGCCAGCAGCTTGGGGACTAGTCATTATGGCTACACCTTC. The V gene is TRBV5-1, the J gene TRBJ1-2; D call uncertain. The CDR3 is made up of 14 amino acids. The V gene's germline CDR1 is SGHRS and CDR2 YFSETQ. Trimming took off 0 bases at V and 5 bases at J, with 11 bases between the two ends.

This clonotype has a count of ten or more. The rearrangement links TRBV5-1 to TRBJ2-7; a weak D match, TRBD2 (5 bases). Germline CDR1 is SGHRS and CDR2 is YFSETQ. There are 12 residues in the CDR3. The V end was cut by 5 bases, the J end by 3 bases, with 9 bases between. The CDR3 DNA sequence: TGCGCCAGCAGTCCCGGGGTCTACGAGCAGTACTTC. This sequence encodes CASSPGVYEQYF.

There are many counts of this clonotype. The V gene is TRBV2, the J gene TRBJ2-7; the D is unclear. V lost 7 bases to trimming and J lost 3 bases, with 25 bases between them. Looked up from germline, CDR1 is SNHLY and CDR2 is FYNNEI. The CDR3 is made up of 17 amino acids. The CDR3 DNA reads TGTGCCAGCAACCAAGGGTGGCCGGCCAGAACGGACTACGAGCAGTACTTC. Its protein product is CASNQGWPARTDYEQYF.

This clonotype came up many times. The chain is built from TRBV12-3 or TRBV12-4 and TRBJ1-5; weak D call: TRBD1 (5 bases). CDR3 length: 13 amino acids. V was trimmed by 3 bases and J by 5 bases, leaving 8 bases between them. CDR3 amino acids: CASSFSGDQPQHF. Written as DNA, the CDR3 is TGTGCCAGCAGTTTCTCGGGGGATCAGCCCCAGCATTTT.

This clonotype was observed many times. The rearrangement links TRBV11-3 to TRBJ1-6, with TRBD1 identical over 7 bases. The V gene's germline CDR1 is SGHNT and CDR2 YENEEA. The trim removed 7 bases at V and 7 bases at J, leaving 10 bases unmatched. The CDR3 is 15 amino acids. CDR3 amino acids: CASKASGQKNSPLHF. CDR3 sequence (DNA): TGTGCCAGCAAAGCTTCGGGACAGAAGAATTCACCCCTCCACTTT.

This chain connects TRBV20-1 to TRBJ2-7, with 13 bases lining up with TRBD2. The CDR3 spans 16 residues. Germline V gives CDR1 DFQATT, CDR2 SNEGSKA (reference sequence). V dropped 2 bases and J dropped 6; count of bases not matched to a gene: 10. The CDR3, as DNA: TGCAGTGCTAGACCACTACCGGGACTAGCGGGGATCGAGCAGTACTTC. Amino acid sequence: CSARPLPGLAGIEQYF.

CDR3 region: CASSLAGSLRTDTQYF. CDR3 DNA sequence: TGTGCCAGCAGCTTGGCAGGGTCCCTTAGAACAGATACGCAGTATTTT. V and J are TRBV5-5 and TRBJ2-3; TRBD1 is a possible D gene (5 bases). V was trimmed by 0 bases and J by 3 bases, leaving 14 bases between them. The CDR3 length is 16 residues. Per the germline V gene, CDR1 is SGHKS and CDR2 is YYEKEE (reference sequence). The whole variable domain, remainder taken from reference TRBV5-5 and TRBJ2-3, is DAGVTQSPTHLIKTRGQQVTLRCSPISGHKSVSWYQQVLGQGPQFIFQYYEKEERGRGNFPDRFSARQFPNYSSELNVNALLLGDSALYLCASSLAGSLRTDTQYFGPGTRLTVL.